A single sample is the source of the 26 T cell receptor beta chains below, sequenced in a study of cytomegalovirus exposure and HLA in healthy donors (dated by TCRdb to 2015 to 2018). Receptor amplification or capture employed the immunoSEQ multiplex PCR assay. A mixture of 60 forward primers for TCR Vbeta segments and 13 reverse primers for TCR Jbeta segments was used in the multiplex PCR. TCRdb carries this immuneACCESS record with in-frame sequences only. Its versions omit some clonotypes, under half of them owing to an unresolved V gene in the studies checked, with the rest unexplained. The table for this sample lists 80,000 to 95,000 clones; around 81% of them were counted only once. In total, the top ten clones hold under 2% of the sample. Sequenced input: PBMCs. The receptors were gathered from a woman aged 25 to 39 in good health and CMV-seronegative.

This sequence joins TRBV4-2 and TRBJ2-3, with TRBD2 matching 9 bases. The CDR3 contains 19 residues. Germline CDR1 reads LGHNA; CDR2 reads YNFKEQ. The V segment lost 2 bases and the J segment 2 bases; nucleotides outside the gene matches: 14. CDR3 amino acids: CASSQRRGWTSDSTDTQYF. The CDR3 DNA reads TGTGCCAGCAGCCAAAGGAGGGGGTGGACTAGCGACTCCACAGATACGCAGTATTTT.

The rearrangement joins TRBV30 to TRBJ2-5; 8 bases are a match to TRBD2. The end of the DNA fits TRBJ2-7 better, so the J call may be wrong. Germline V gene lookup returns CDR1 GTSNPN and CDR2 SVGIG (reference sequence). The CDR3 has 14 residues. CDR3 coding DNA: TGTGCCTGGAGGGGCGGGACTAGGTCCTACGAGCAGTACTTC. This translates into CAWRGGTRSYEQYF.

V usage is TRBV7-2 and J usage is TRBJ2-1; TRBD2 agrees at 10 bases. V gave up 6 bases and J gave up 6 bases; unmatched junction bases: 8. CDR3 length: 15 residues. CDR1 and CDR2 from the germline V gene are SGHTA and FQGNSA. The CDR3 spells CASRAGLALRNEQFF. In nucleotides, the CDR3 is TGTGCCAGCAGGGCGGGACTAGCGCTCCGCAATGAGCAGTTCTTC.

V gene TRBV10-3 combines with J gene TRBJ2-5; perhaps TRBD2 as D (6 bases). The V gene lost 6 bases and the J gene lost 1 base, with 12 bases spanning the gap. The CDR3 has 14 amino acids. CDR1 is ENHRY and CDR2 is SYGVKD in the germline V gene. The CDR3 DNA reads TGTGCCATCAGGATGGAGGGCCCCCAAGAGACCCAGTACTTC. It is translated as CAIRMEGPQETQYF.

This clone appeared a single time. This chain joins TRBV9 and TRBJ1-1; D call uncertain. CDR1 SGDLS and CDR2 YYNGEE come from the germline V gene. V was cut by 3 bases and J by 11 bases, with 17 bases left in between. The length of the CDR3 is 13 residues. Here the CDR3 reads CASSGPREGEAFF. In DNA form, the CDR3 reads TGTGCCAGCAGCGGCCCGCGGGAGGGAGAGGCTTTCTTT.

V usage is TRBV5-4 and J usage is TRBJ2-2; unclear D gene. With 0 bases removed from V and 6 bases from J, the gap between germline ends came to 9 bases. There are 14 residues in the CDR3. Germline V gene data show CDR1 as SGHNT and CDR2 as YYREEE (reference sequence). The CDR3 DNA sequence: TGTGCCAGCAGCTTGGAAGTCGTAGCCGGGGAGCTGTTTTTT. Encoded protein: CASSLEVVAGELFF.

The CDR3 here is CASSIGTLGEAFF. CDR3 in DNA: TGTGCCAGTAGTATAGGGACTCTAGGTGAAGCTTTCTTT. The rearrangement uses TRBV19 and TRBJ1-1; D call uncertain. The CDR3 runs to 13 residues. Germline V gene data show CDR1 as LNHDA and CDR2 as SQIVND (reference sequence). V dropped 1 base and J dropped 7 bases, with 10 bases sitting between them.

As regards this clone: At one of its ends the junction is not consistent with the germline gene, which may arise from a read error. The V gene is TRBV7-7, the J gene TRBJ1-1, with 9 bases that match TRBD1. This CDR3 spans 13 amino acids. Germline CDR1 SSHAT, CDR2 FNYEAQ (reference sequence). CDR3 amino acids: CASSQGQGTEAFF. CDR3 DNA sequence: TGTGCTAGCAGCCAGGGACAGGGCACTGAAGCTTTCTTT.

This clone is a singleton in its sample. CDR3 in amino acids: CAAGQGNAGGYTF. CDR3 nucleotide sequence: TGTGCCGCGGGACAGGGAAACGCGGGGGGCTACACCTTC. V and J are TRBV27 and TRBJ1-2; TRBD1 matches 9 bases. The junction had 12 bases not matched to a gene; V was cut back by 11 bases and J by 8 bases. Germline loops: CDR1 MNHEY, CDR2 SMNVEV (reference sequence). This CDR3 has 13 residues.

This clone has just one count. The rearrangement links TRBV14 to TRBJ2-7; tentatively, D is TRBD2 (6 bases). Deletions cut 4 bases from V and 3 bases from J, with 16 bases between. This CDR3 region has 15 residues. Germline values: CDR1 SGHDN, CDR2 FVKESK. The CDR3 DNA reads as TGTGCCAGCAGCCTTTACGGGACTGAGGACTACGAGCAGTACTTC. Encoded protein: CASSLYGTEDYEQYF.

J is TRBJ2-1 and V is TRBV6-4, with a possible D match to TRBD1 (6 bases). The CDR3 is 15 residues long. Trimming took off 6 bases at V and 2 bases at J, with 14 bases between the two ends. Germline assignment: CDR1 MRHNA and CDR2 SNTAGT. The CDR3 coding sequence is TGTGCCAGCAGAGCCTCCGGGACACCCTACAATGAGCAGTTCTTC. It yields the protein CASRASGTPYNEQFF.

This clone has more than one count but fewer than ten. This CDR3 reads CATSRVLGGSYEQYF. In DNA, the CDR3 is TGTGCCACCAGCAGAGTTTTAGGGGGCTCCTACGAGCAGTACTTC. J is TRBJ2-5 and V is TRBV15; TRBD1 is a possible D gene (6 bases). The J call may be wrong; the DNA end is better matched by TRBJ2-7. The germline V gene has CDR1 LNHNV and CDR2 YYDKDF (reference sequence). The CDR3 consists of 15 residues.

The chain combines TRBV29-1 with TRBJ2-1, with unresolved D. Trimming removed 7 bases at V and 5 bases at J, with 12 bases between. CDR1 and CDR2 from the germline V gene are SQVTM and ANQGSEA. The CDR3 is 12 residues long. The CDR3 DNA follows: TGCAGCGCCGCAGGCACAGACAATGAGCAGTTCTTC. Protein sequence: CSAAGTDNEQFF.

The CDR3 sequence is CASSVVSSGNTIYF. The CDR3 DNA reads as TGTGCCAGCAGCGTAGTCAGCTCTGGAAACACCATATATTTT. The V gene is TRBV9, the J gene TRBJ1-3; D uncertain. The V and J ends lost 0 bases and 0 bases respectively, with 4 bases between them. Per the germline V gene, CDR1 is SGDLS and CDR2 is YYNGEE. The CDR3 contains 14 residues.

The chain is built from TRBV7-9 and TRBJ1-5; 10 nucleotides align to TRBD1. The germline V gene has CDR1 SEHNR and CDR2 FQNEAQ (reference sequence). V was clipped by 5 bases and J by 11 bases; unmatched bases: 15. This CDR3 is built from 16 residues. The CDR3 sequence: CASSTGDGTGVMAQHF. The CDR3, as DNA: TGTGCCAGCAGCACAGGGGATGGGACAGGGGTGATGGCCCAGCATTTT.

The gene calls are TRBV28 and TRBJ2-7; 9 bases match TRBD1. The CDR3 contains 15 residues. The V gene's germline CDR1 is MDHEN and CDR2 SYDVKM. The junction had 12 bases not matched to a gene; V was cut back by 5 bases and J by 7 bases. The CDR3 loop reads CASSLLGQGGGEQYF. CDR3 nucleotides: TGTGCCAGCAGTCTCCTGGGACAGGGTGGTGGAGAGCAGTACTTC. The variable domain in full, completed from reference TRBV28 and TRBJ2-7, reads DVKVTQSSRYLVKRTGEKVFLECVQDMDHENMFWYRQDPGLGLRLIYFSYDVKMKEKGDIPEGYSVSREKKERFSLILESASTNQTSMYLCASSLLGQGGGEQYFGPGTRLTVT.

This clone has more than one count but fewer than ten. The chain couples TRBV4-1 to TRBJ2-5, with D unresolved. This CDR3 has 15 amino acids. Germline V gene data show CDR1 as MGHRA and CDR2 as YSYEKL. The V and J ends lost 1 base and 2 bases respectively, with 11 bases between them. The CDR3 DNA sequence: TGCGCCAGCAGCCAAGTCTTGTCTAGACAAGAGACCCAGTACTTC. As protein: CASSQVLSRQETQYF.

The V and J genes are TRBV2 and TRBJ1-5; 9 nucleotides agree with TRBD1. The germline V gene encodes CDR1 SNHLY and CDR2 FYNNEI. The V segment lost 6 bases and the J segment 7 bases; nucleotides outside the gene matches: 7. The CDR3 is 14 amino acids. The CDR3: CASSVQTGGQPQHF. Written as DNA, the CDR3 is TGTGCCAGCAGCGTCCAGACAGGGGGGCAGCCCCAGCATTTT. The full variable domain, in which reference TRBV2 and TRBJ1-5 provide the parts outside the CDR3, is EPEVTQTPSHQVTQMGQEVILRCVPISNHLYFYWYRQILGQKVEFLVSFYNNEISEKSEIFDDQFSVERPDGSNFTLKIRSTKLEDSAMYFCASSVQTGGQPQHFGDGTRLSIL.

The genes are TRBV5-4 and TRBJ1-3; TRBD1 is a possible D gene (6 bases). In germline, CDR1 is SGHNT, CDR2 YYREEE (reference sequence). The germline V and J ends were trimmed by 4 bases and 2 bases, with 13 bases remaining between them. The CDR3 has 15 amino acids. For the CDR3, the DNA is TGTGCCAGCAGCCCCACTCGGACAGCTGGAAACACCATATATTTT. Amino acid sequence: CASSPTRTAGNTIYF.

This chain uses TRBV28 with TRBJ2-5, with TRBD2 as a possible D gene (5 bases). CDR3 length: 15 residues. V was cut by 3 bases and J by 2 bases, with 13 bases left in between. The germline CDR1 and CDR2 sequences are MDHEN and SYDVKM. CDR3 loop: CASSFSFGGQETQYF. CDR3 nucleotide sequence: TGTGCCAGCAGTTTTTCGTTTGGCGGGCAAGAGACCCAGTACTTC.

This chain uses TRBV19 with TRBJ2-7, with a possible D match to TRBD1 (5 bases). CDR1 is LNHDA and CDR2 is SQIVND in the germline V gene (reference sequence). Trimming took off 6 bases at V and 0 bases at J, with 12 bases between the two ends. CDR3 length: 14 amino acids. The CDR3 nucleotides are TGTGCCAGTAGGCTGACAGACAGCTCCTACGAGCAGTACTTC. Translating it yields CASRLTDSSYEQYF. The whole variable domain, filled in from reference TRBV19 and TRBJ2-7, reads DGGITQSPKYLFRKEGQNVTLSCEQNLNHDAMYWYRQDPGQGLRLIYYSQIVNDFQKGDIAEGYSVSREKKESFPLTVTSAQKNPTAFYLCASRLTDSSYEQYFGPGTRLTVT.

This clone is a singleton in its sample. One end of the junction is discordant with germline, which a read error may explain. V gene TRBV5-6 combines with J gene TRBJ1-2, with 7 bases matching TRBD1. CDR1 and CDR2 (germline): SGHDT, YYEEEE. The CDR3 is made up of 13 amino acids. In nucleotides, the CDR3 is TGTGTCAGCAGCCTATACAGGACAGGCTGGGACACCTTC. It yields the protein CVSSLYRTGWDTF.

The chain uses TRBV2 and TRBJ1-4, with D maybe TRBD1 (6 bases). CDR3 length: 15 amino acids. Germline loops: CDR1 SNHLY, CDR2 FYNNEI. V gave up 6 bases and J gave up 0 bases, with 11 bases separating them. The CDR3 is CASRRDRTTNEKLFF. The CDR3, as DNA: TGTGCCAGCAGACGTGACAGGACAACTAATGAAAAACTGTTTTTT.

The J gene is TRBJ2-3, the V gene TRBV19; the match to TRBD2 covers 11 bases. The CDR3 has 15 residues. CDR1 LNHDA and CDR2 SQIVND come from the germline V gene (reference sequence). After removal of 3 bases from V and 3 bases from J, the junction contained 2 bases not matched to a gene. CDR3 sequence reads: CASSILAGGTDTQYF. DNA of the CDR3: TGTGCCAGTAGTATTCTAGCGGGAGGTACAGATACGCAGTATTTT.

The chain joins TRBV11-2 to TRBJ2-5; 12 positions agree with TRBD2. CDR3 length: 15 residues. Germline CDR1 SGHAT, CDR2 FQNNGV. Trimming took 4 bases from V and 4 from J; bases not matched to a gene: 4. The CDR3 DNA sequence: TGTGCCAGCAGCTCCCGACTAGCGGGAGTAGAGACCCAGTACTTC. This codes for CASSSRLAGVETQYF.

The CDR3 loop is CASSPSMTSGAGETQYF. The CDR3 DNA follows: TGTGCCAGCTCACCTTCAATGACTAGCGGGGCGGGAGAGACCCAGTACTTC. The chain uses TRBV18 and TRBJ2-5; TRBD2 matches 11 bases. CDR3 length: 17 residues. Germline V lookup: CDR1 KGHSH, CDR2 LQKENI. The ends lost 3 bases at V and 4 bases at J; junction bases unmatched: 10.